This section outlines one TCR beta chain sequence together with its context. The sample belongs to a study of T cells in tuberculosis. The repertoire was sequenced with immunoSEQ multiplex PCR; TCRdb's copy has only in-frame clones and lacks some. Of roughly 28,000 clones listed, more than 80% are singletons. V gave up 8 bases and J gave up 0 bases, with 15 bases separating them. Germline CDR1 ENHRY, CDR2 SYGVKD. CDR3 length: 15 amino acids. The sample was PBMCs. The sequence was collected from a donor between 10 and 29 years old with latent tuberculosis or without tuberculosis infection. J is TRBJ2-3 and V is TRBV10-3, with D possibly being TRBD2 (5 bases). CDR3 protein: CAIGFNEGSTDTQYF. The CDR3 DNA reads as TGTGCCATCGGCTTTAATGAGGGCAGCACAGATACGCAGTATTTT.